Each of the 3 T cell receptor beta chains below was sequenced from the same sample in a study of molecular identifiers for immune sequencing clone quantification. One entry per CDR3 protein results from TCRdb running MiXCR on the PCR reads. The top ten hold about 0.81% of the sample, which has some 590,000 distinct CDR3 sequences, approximately 24% seen once. Sequencing was done on a sample of naive CD8+ T cells from blood, with Jurkat cell RNA spiked in. The subset here: FACS-sorted CD8+CD4-CCR7+CD45RA+ naive T cells. These receptors all come from a human donor in good health. Some libraries in this study had Jurkat cell RNA spiked in.

This sequence joins TRBV5-3 and TRBJ2-1, with D tentatively TRBD1 or TRBD2 (5 bases each). TRBV5-3 is flagged as an ORF with uncertain function. This CDR3 region has 17 residues. Trimming took 8 bases from V and 6 from J, leaving 27 bases between them. The CDR3 bases are TGTGCCAGCAGCCGGGACGCACGAGGGCCTGGCGGCAATGAGCAGTTCTTC. Protein: CASSRDARGPGGNEQFF.

The sample holds many counts of this clonotype. The chain has TRBV3-1 and TRBJ1-1; D call uncertain. Trimming shortened V by 0 bases and J by 3 bases, and 5 bases separated the two germline ends. CDR1 and CDR2 from the germline V gene are LGHDT and YNNKEL (reference sequence). The CDR3 runs to 13 residues. CDR3 DNA sequence: TGTGCCAGCAGCCAAGACCTGGACACTGAAGCTTTCTTT. Translation: CASSQDLDTEAFF.

This clonotype was seen more than once but under ten times. This sequence joins TRBV29-1 and TRBJ2-1; 11 positions match TRBD1. This CDR3 is 15 amino acids long. The junction had 6 bases not matched to a gene; V was cut back by 2 bases and J by 6 bases. Germline V gene data show CDR1 as SQVTM and CDR2 as ANQGSEA. The CDR3 region is CSVETDRGLINEQFF. The CDR3 DNA follows: TGCAGCGTTGAAACGGACAGGGGGCTTATCAATGAGCAGTTCTTC.